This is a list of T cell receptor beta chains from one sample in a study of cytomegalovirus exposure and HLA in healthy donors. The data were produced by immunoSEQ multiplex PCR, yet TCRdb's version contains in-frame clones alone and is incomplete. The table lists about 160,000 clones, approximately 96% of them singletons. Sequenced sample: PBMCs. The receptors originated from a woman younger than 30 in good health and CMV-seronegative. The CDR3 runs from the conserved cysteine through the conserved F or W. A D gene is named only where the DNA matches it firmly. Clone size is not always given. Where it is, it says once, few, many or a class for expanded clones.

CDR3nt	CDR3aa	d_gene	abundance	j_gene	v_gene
TGTGCCAGCAGCCTGGGCCTGGACTACACCTTC	CASSLGLDYTF	NA	NA	TRBJ1-2	TRBV7-8
TGTGCCAGCAGCCTAATCCGACAGGGGGCATCCTACGAGCAGTACTTC	CASSLIRQGASYEQYF	TRBD1	NA	TRBJ2-7	TRBV11-3
TGCGCCAGCAGCCAGGGGACAGGGATTATGAACACTGAAGCTTTCTTT	CASSQGTGIMNTEAFF	TRBD1	NA	TRBJ1-1	TRBV4-1
TGCAGCGTTGAGGATTTACAGGGGAAGGTCGTCAATGAGCAGTTCTTC	CSVEDLQGKVVNEQFF	TRBD1	NA	TRBJ2-1	TRBV29-1
TGTGCCAGCAGTTTAGCGCGACAAGGTTATAATGAAAAACTGTTTTTT	CASSLARQGYNEKLFF	NA	NA	TRBJ1-4	TRBV27
TGTGCCAGTAGTAACCGGGACAGGGTAGTGAAGTTCTTC	CASSNRDRVVKFF	TRBD1	NA	TRBJ2-1	TRBV19
TGTGCCAGCAAGTTTCGGGGGGCGCCGAGCACAGATACGCAGTATTTT	CASKFRGAPSTDTQYF	NA	NA	TRBJ2-3	TRBV27
TGTGCCAGCAAAAGCCGCATAGGGGATAATTCACCCCTCCACTTT	CASKSRIGDNSPLHF	NA	NA	TRBJ1-6	TRBV7-9
TGTGCCAGCAGCGTAGGGACAGACTTTAGCACAGATACGCAGTATTTT	CASSVGTDFSTDTQYF	NA	NA	TRBJ2-3	TRBV9
TGTGCCAGCAGTTTGTCGCAGGGGGCCTATGGCTACACCTTC	CASSLSQGAYGYTF	TRBD1	NA	TRBJ1-2	TRBV27
TGTGCCAGTAGTCAGAGAGGACAGATTTCTGGGGCCAACGTCCTGACTTTC	CASSQRGQISGANVLTF	NA	NA	TRBJ2-6	TRBV19
TGTGCCAGCAGCGTTTCGACTAGTCCTCCAGATACGCAGTATTTT	CASSVSTSPPDTQYF	NA	NA	TRBJ2-3	TRBV9
TGTGCCAGCAGTCGTAGCCTGGGGGGTGAAAAACTGTTTTTT	CASSRSLGGEKLFF	NA	NA	TRBJ1-4	TRBV2
TGTGCCAGCAGCCCGGCCGGGACAGGGGGCTTGTACGAGCAGTACTTC	CASSPAGTGGLYEQYF	TRBD1	NA	TRBJ2-7	TRBV7-2
TGTGCCAGCTCACGCGGGAGGGGGTCTAACTATGGCTACACCTTC	CASSRGRGSNYGYTF	NA	NA	TRBJ1-2	TRBV18
TGTGCCAGCAGTTTAGGCGGGATGAACACTGAAGCTTTCTTT	CASSLGGMNTEAFF	NA	NA	TRBJ1-1	TRBV27
TGTGCCAGCAGCGGTGGCGACAGGGCTAACTATGGCTACACCTTC	CASSGGDRANYGYTF	TRBD1	NA	TRBJ1-2	TRBV5-6
TGTGCCAGCAGCTTAGCCACAGGGGGGGAGTACTTC	CASSLATGGEYF	NA	once	TRBJ2-7	TRBV7-8
TGTGCCAGCAGCGGGAGGGTCGACTTCATGAACACTGAAGCTTTCTTT	CASSGRVDFMNTEAFF	NA	NA	TRBJ1-1	TRBV7-9
TGTGCCAGCTCACTCGACAGGGCCTCCTACGAGCAGTACTTC	CASSLDRASYEQYF	TRBD1	NA	TRBJ2-7	TRBV18
TGTGCCAGCGGGACAGGGTCCTCTTCCTACGAGCAGTACTTC	CASGTGSSSYEQYF	TRBD1	NA	TRBJ2-7	TRBV6-1
TGCGCCAGCAGCCCCGGAGGGGATAGCGGGGGGGGTCATGAGCAGTTCTTC	CASSPGGDSGGGHEQFF	TRBD2	NA	TRBJ2-1	TRBV5-1
TGTGCCAGCAAAATTGGGGGCGCGGACACTGAAGCTTTCTTT	CASKIGGADTEAFF	NA	NA	TRBJ1-1	TRBV6-4
TGTGCCACCGTGGCCCACAATGAGCAGTTCTTC	CATVAHNEQFF	NA	once	TRBJ2-1	TRBV6-5
TGTGCCAGCAGCTTAGGGGGCGGGTTAAGCTCCTACAATGAGCAGTTCTTC	CASSLGGGLSSYNEQFF	NA	NA	TRBJ2-1	TRBV7-3
TGTGCCAGCAGCTGGAAAGAGGCCGGGGAGCTGTTTTTT	CASSWKEAGELFF	NA	NA	TRBJ2-2	TRBV7-6
TGTGCCTGGAGTCTTTGGACAGAAGGTTCACCCCTCCACTTT	CAWSLWTEGSPLHF	NA	NA	TRBJ1-6	TRBV30
TGTGCCAGCACCCAGGGAGAAGCGGGGGGGAGCGATACGCAGTATTTT	CASTQGEAGGSDTQYF	TRBD2	once	TRBJ2-3	TRBV4-2
TGTGCCAGCAGTGGACAGGGGGAAGAGACCCAGTACTTC	CASSGQGEETQYF	TRBD1	NA	TRBJ2-5	TRBV6-1
TGTGCCAGCAGGCGGACAGGGAATTACGAGCAGTACTTC	CASRRTGNYEQYF	TRBD1	NA	TRBJ2-7	TRBV6-1
TGTGCCAGCAGGAACAGGGCCGGTCTTAACACTGAAGCTTTCTTT	CASRNRAGLNTEAFF	NA	NA	TRBJ1-1	TRBV6-5
TGTGCCAGCAGCTTTGGACAGGGGGACACTGAAGCTTTCTTT	CASSFGQGDTEAFF	TRBD1	NA	TRBJ1-1	TRBV7-8
TGTGCCAGCAGCAGTGGACAGGTGGTCCCCGGGGAGCTGTTTTTT	CASSSGQVVPGELFF	TRBD1	NA	TRBJ2-2	TRBV6-5
TGTGCCAGCAGTTTACTCGGGACAGGTTCCCCACCCCTCCACTTT	CASSLLGTGSPPLHF	TRBD1	NA	TRBJ1-6	TRBV27
TGCGCCAGCAGCCAAGATAGGGGACAGGGAAATCAGCCCCAGCATTTT	CASSQDRGQGNQPQHF	TRBD1	NA	TRBJ1-5	TRBV4-1
TGTGCCAGCAATCCCGGGGGGGCGCTTGAGACCCAGTACTTC	CASNPGGALETQYF	TRBD2	once	TRBJ2-5	TRBV7-6
TGTGCCAGCAGCAGCAGGGTTAATTCACCCCTCCACTTT	CASSSRVNSPLHF	NA	NA	TRBJ1-6	TRBV5-6
TGTGCCACCTCGGACAGGGGAGTCCCACTTAACTATGGCTACACCTTC	CATSDRGVPLNYGYTF	TRBD1	NA	TRBJ1-2	TRBV28
TGTGCCAGCAGCGAGGTTAAGACTAATTCACCCCTCCACTTT	CASSEVKTNSPLHF	NA	NA	TRBJ1-6	TRBV7-9
TGTGCCAGTAGACAACAAGGGGGTTATGAAGCTTTCTTT	CASRQQGGYEAFF	NA	NA	TRBJ1-1	TRBV19
TGTGCCAGTACAACAGGGGGCACAGGCTATGGCTACACCTTC	CASTTGGTGYGYTF	TRBD1	NA	TRBJ1-2	TRBV19
TGTGCCAGCAGTGACGTCTCAATGGGGCGGGCCAGGGGAGATGGCTACACCTTC	CASSDVSMGRARGDGYTF	NA	NA	TRBJ1-2	TRBV25-1
TGTGCCAGCAGCCCCGAGGGGGTACCTGAAGCTTTCTTT	CASSPEGVPEAFF	NA	NA	TRBJ1-1	TRBV9
TGTGCCAGCAGCCGGGGCACCGGGGAGCTGTTTTTT	CASSRGTGELFF	NA	NA	TRBJ2-2	TRBV9
TGTGCCAGTAGTATGGGCACAGAACAAGAGACCCAGTACTTC	CASSMGTEQETQYF	NA	NA	TRBJ2-5	TRBV19
TGTGCCAGCAGTCCTATTACAGGGAGTGGCAATCAGCCCCAGCATTTT	CASSPITGSGNQPQHF	NA	NA	TRBJ1-5	TRBV2
TGTGCCAGCAGCCAAGATTGGGGGGAAGCTTCACTCACAGATACGCAGTATTTT	CASSQDWGEASLTDTQYF	NA	NA	TRBJ2-3	TRBV14
TGTGCCAGCTCATACGACGTGCGGGACAGGGCTGGCTACACCTTC	CASSYDVRDRAGYTF	TRBD1	NA	TRBJ1-2	TRBV18
TGTGCCAGCAGCTTAACAGGGGTCAATCAGCCCCAGCATTTT	CASSLTGVNQPQHF	TRBD1	NA	TRBJ1-5	TRBV7-9
TGCAGCGGCCAGGTGGAACTCGAGCAGTACTTC	CSGQVELEQYF	NA	many	TRBJ2-7	TRBV29-1
TGTGCCTGGGGATACAGGGGGGGCAATCAGCCCCAGCATTTT	CAWGYRGGNQPQHF	TRBD1	NA	TRBJ1-5	TRBV30
TGTGCCAGCAGCTCCTTACAGGGGACTTGGGGCTACACCTTC	CASSSLQGTWGYTF	TRBD1	few	TRBJ1-2	TRBV13
TGTGCCAGCAGCTACCCGACAGGGCCTGGCTACACCTTC	CASSYPTGPGYTF	TRBD1	NA	TRBJ1-2	TRBV7-9
TGTGCCAGCAGCAATCGACAGGGGGCGCTCAATGAGCAGTTCTTC	CASSNRQGALNEQFF	TRBD1	NA	TRBJ2-1	TRBV7-9
TGTGCCAGCAGCTTAGCGCAGGGCGTCAGCGTCCTGACTTTC	CASSLAQGVSVLTF	NA	NA	TRBJ2-6	TRBV7-6
TGTGCCTGGACTCCCGGGCGGGGGGTGTCAGATACGCAGTATTTT	CAWTPGRGVSDTQYF	TRBD2	NA	TRBJ2-3	TRBV30